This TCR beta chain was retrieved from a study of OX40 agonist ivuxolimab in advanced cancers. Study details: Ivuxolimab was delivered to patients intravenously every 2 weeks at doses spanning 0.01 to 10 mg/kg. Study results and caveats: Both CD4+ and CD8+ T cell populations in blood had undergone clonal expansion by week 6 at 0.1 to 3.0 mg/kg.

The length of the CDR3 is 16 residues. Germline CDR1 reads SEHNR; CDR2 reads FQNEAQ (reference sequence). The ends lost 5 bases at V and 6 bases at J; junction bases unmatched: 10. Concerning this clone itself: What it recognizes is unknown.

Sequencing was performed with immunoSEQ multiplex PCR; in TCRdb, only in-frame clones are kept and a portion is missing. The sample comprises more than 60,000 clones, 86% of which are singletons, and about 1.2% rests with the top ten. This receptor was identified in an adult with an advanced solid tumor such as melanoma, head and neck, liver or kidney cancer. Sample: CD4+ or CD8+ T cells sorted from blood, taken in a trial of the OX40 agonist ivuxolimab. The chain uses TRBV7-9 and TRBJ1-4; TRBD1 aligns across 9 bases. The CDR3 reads CASSQQQGAGDEKLFF. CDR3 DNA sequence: TGTGCCAGCAGCCAGCAACAGGGGGCGGGGGATGAAAAACTGTTTTTT.